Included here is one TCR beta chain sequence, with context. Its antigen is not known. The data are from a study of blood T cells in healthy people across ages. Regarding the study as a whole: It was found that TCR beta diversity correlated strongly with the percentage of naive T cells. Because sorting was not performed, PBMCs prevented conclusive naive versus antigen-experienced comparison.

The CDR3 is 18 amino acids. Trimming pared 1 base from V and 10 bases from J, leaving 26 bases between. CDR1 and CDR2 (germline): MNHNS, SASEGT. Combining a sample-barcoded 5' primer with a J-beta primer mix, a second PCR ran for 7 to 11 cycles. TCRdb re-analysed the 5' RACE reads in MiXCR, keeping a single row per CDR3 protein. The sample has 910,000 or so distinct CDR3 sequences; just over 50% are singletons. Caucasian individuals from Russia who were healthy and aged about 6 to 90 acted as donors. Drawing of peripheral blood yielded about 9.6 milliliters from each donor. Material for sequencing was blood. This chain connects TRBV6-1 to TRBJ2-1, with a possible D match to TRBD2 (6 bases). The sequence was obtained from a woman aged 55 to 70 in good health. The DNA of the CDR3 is TGTGCCAGCAGTGAAGTGCGATCCTATGGAGGGCTTGCCTACGAGCAGTTCTTC. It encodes CASSEVRSYGGLAYEQFF.